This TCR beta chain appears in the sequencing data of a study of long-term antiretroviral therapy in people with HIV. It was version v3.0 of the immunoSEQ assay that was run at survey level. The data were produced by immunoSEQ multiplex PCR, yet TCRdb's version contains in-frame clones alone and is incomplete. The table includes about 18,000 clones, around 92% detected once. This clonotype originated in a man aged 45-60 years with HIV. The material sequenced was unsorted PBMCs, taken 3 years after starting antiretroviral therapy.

CDR3 bases: TGTGCCAGCAGCCCCGGGACAGGGATGCTTCAGTACTTC. Residues: CASSPGTGMLQYF. The rearrangement links TRBV14 to TRBJ2-4, with TRBD1 matching over 9 bases. CDR3 length equals 13 residues. The junction had 6 bases not matched to a gene; V was cut back by 4 bases and J by 11 bases. Looked up from germline, CDR1 is SGHDN and CDR2 is FVKESK.